This T cell receptor beta chain derives from a study of shared clonotypes between healthy human individuals. The study's findings and limits: Of the naive CD4 clonotypes, roughly 5.2% were shared across several donors. Naive subsets generally had larger estimated richness than memory subsets. Having only a few donors restricted how much genetic and exposure-history diversity was captured.

About this clone: The antigen remains undetermined.

Assay runs were performed at deep level. Here immunoSEQ multiplex PCR was the method, and the copy in TCRdb shows in-frame clones only, minus some. The data contain about 1.1 million clones, approximately 80% of them singletons. The CDR3 length is 15 residues. The V and J ends lost 3 bases and 1 base, in that order; junction bases with no gene match: 5. The germline gives CDR1 SGHRS, CDR2 YFSETQ. The chain has TRBV5-1 and TRBJ1-1; 8 positions match TRBD1. Material for sequencing was memory CD4+ T cells from PBMCs. Subset defined: CD45RA-negative fraction. This receptor was identified in a man younger than 30 in good health. Some clones in this sample may be carry-over from other donors' samples. CDR3 bases: TGCGCCAGCAGCTCCTGGACAGGGCAGAACACTGAAGCTTTCTTT. Translating gives CASSSWTGQNTEAFF.